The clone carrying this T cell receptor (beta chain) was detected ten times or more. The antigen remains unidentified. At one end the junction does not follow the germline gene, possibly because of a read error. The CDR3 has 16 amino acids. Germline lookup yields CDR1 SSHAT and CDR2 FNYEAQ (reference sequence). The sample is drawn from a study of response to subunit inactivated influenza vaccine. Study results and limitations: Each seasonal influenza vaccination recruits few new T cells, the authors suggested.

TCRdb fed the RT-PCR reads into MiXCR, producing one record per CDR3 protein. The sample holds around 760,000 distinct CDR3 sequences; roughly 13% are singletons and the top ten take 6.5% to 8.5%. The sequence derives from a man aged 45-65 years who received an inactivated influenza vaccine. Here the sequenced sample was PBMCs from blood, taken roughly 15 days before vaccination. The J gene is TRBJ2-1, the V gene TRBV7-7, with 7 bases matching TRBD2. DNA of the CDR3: TGCGCCAGCAGCTTGGTCGCGGGAGCAAGTTACAATGAGCAGTTCTTC. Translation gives CASSLVAGASYNEQFF. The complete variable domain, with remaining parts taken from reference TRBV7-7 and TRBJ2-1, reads GAGVSQSPRYKVTKRGQDVTLRCDPISSHATLYWYQQALGQGPEFLTYFNYEAQPDKSGLPSDRFSAERPEGSISTLTIQRTEQRDSAMYRCASSLVAGASYNEQFFGPGTRLTVL.